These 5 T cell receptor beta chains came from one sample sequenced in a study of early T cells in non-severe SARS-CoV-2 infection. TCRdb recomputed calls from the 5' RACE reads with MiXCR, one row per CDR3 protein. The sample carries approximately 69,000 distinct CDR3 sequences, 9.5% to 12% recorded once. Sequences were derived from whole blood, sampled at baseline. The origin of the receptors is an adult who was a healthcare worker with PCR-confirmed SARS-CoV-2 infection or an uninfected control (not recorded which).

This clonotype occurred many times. In nucleotides, the CDR3 is TGTGCCACCCACATGGGACAGGGAGCGGGTCGCTACACCTTC. Translating it yields CATHMGQGAGRYTF. The chain couples TRBV10-3 to TRBJ1-2; 9 bases match TRBD1. CDR3 size: 14 residues. With V trimmed by 10 bases and J by 9 bases, 15 bases remained unmatched. The germline gives CDR1 ENHRY, CDR2 SYGVKD.

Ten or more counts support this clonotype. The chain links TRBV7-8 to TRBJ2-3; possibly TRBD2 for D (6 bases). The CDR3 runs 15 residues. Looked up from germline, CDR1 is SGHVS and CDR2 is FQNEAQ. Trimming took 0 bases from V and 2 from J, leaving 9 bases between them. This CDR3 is CASSLAGSPTDTQYF. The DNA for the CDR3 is TGTGCCAGCAGCTTAGCCGGGAGCCCCACAGATACGCAGTATTTT. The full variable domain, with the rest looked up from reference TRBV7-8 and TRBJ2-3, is GAGVSQSPRYKVAKRGQDVALRCDPISGHVSLFWYQQALGQGPEFLTYFQNEAQLDKSGLPSDRFFAERPEGSVSTLKIQRTQQEDSAVYLCASSLAGSPTDTQYFGPGTRLTVL.

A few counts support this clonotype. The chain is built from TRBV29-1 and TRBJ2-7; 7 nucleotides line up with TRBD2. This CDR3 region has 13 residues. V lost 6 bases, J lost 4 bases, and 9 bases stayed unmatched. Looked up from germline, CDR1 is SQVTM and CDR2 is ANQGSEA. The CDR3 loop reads CSVQPREGYEQYF. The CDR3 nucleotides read TGCAGCGTCCAACCCAGGGAGGGGTACGAGCAGTACTTC.

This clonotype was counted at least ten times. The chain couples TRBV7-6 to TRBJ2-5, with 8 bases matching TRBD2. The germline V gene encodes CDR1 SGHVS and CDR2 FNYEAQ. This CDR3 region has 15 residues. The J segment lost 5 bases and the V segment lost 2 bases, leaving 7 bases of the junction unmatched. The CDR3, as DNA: TGTGCCAGCAGCTTAATTGCGGGGGGATACGAGACCCAGTACTTC. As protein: CASSLIAGGYETQYF.

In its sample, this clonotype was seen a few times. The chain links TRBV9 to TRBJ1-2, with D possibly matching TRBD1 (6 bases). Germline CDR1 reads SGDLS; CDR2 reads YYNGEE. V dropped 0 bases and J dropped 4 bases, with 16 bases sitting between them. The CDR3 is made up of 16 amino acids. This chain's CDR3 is CASSVVEGRGSYGYTF. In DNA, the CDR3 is TGTGCCAGCAGCGTAGTAGAGGGCAGGGGTTCCTATGGCTACACCTTC.